These 30 T cell receptor beta chains originate from one sample sequenced in a study of T cell repertoires in cytomegalovirus infection. No antigen has been assigned to these receptors. Via MiXCR, TCRdb re-called the reads, giving one row per CDR3 protein. Of about 570,000 distinct CDR3 sequences in the sample, approximately 40% were seen once. Sequenced here: cultured PBMCs, sampled from culture after CMV antigen stimulation. Source of these receptors: a human donor in good health (CMV status not recorded). Some clones in this sample may be carry-over from other donors' samples.

The V call is TRBV19, the J call TRBJ2-3; maybe TRBD1 (5 bases). The V gene lost 5 bases and the J gene lost 6 bases, with 12 bases spanning the gap. The CDR3 is made up of 13 amino acids. CDR1 and CDR2 from the germline V gene are LNHDA and SQIVND (reference sequence). The CDR3 DNA reads TGTGCCAGTAGTGAACAGGCGAGGGATACGCAGTATTTT. Translation gives CASSEQARDTQYF.

The chain combines TRBV6-5 with TRBJ1-2; 12 bases align to TRBD1. Trimming cost V 6 bases and J 6 bases; bases outside gene matches: 23. The CDR3 consists of 20 residues. Germline V lookup: CDR1 MNHEY, CDR2 SVGAGI. Here the CDR3 DNA reads TGTGCCAGCAGCCATACGATGGGGACCCTACCGGGACAGGGGGCTGATGGCTACACCTTC. This sequence encodes CASSHTMGTLPGQGADGYTF.

The chain carries TRBV4-1 and TRBJ1-4; D uncertain. Germline-derived CDR1 and CDR2 are MGHRA and YSYEKL. This CDR3 is built from 18 residues. V was clipped by 0 bases and J by 0 bases, with 14 bases between them. CDR3 protein: CASSQEGSGFPTNEKLFF. CDR3 coding DNA: TGCGCCAGCAGCCAAGAAGGTTCGGGTTTTCCAACTAATGAAAAACTGTTTTTT.

The chain has TRBV3-1 and TRBJ1-2; tentatively, D is TRBD1 (6 bases). The germline gives CDR1 LGHDT, CDR2 YNNKEL (reference sequence). Trimming shortened V by 4 bases and J by 2 bases, and 11 bases separated the two germline ends. The CDR3 length is 14 residues. This CDR3 is CASSREGGNYGYTF. The CDR3 DNA sequence: TGTGCCAGCAGCCGTGAGGGGGGGAACTATGGCTACACCTTC.

This clonotype was counted a few times. The rearrangement uses TRBV12-3 or TRBV12-4 and TRBJ1-5; 7 bases are a match to TRBD1. This CDR3 comprises 14 residues. V gave up 5 bases and J gave up 5 bases; unmatched junction bases: 6. The CDR3: CASSPGGHYQPQHF. CDR3 DNA sequence: TGTGCCAGCAGTCCAGGGGGGCACTATCAGCCCCAGCATTTT.

This clonotype was counted between two and nine times. This chain uses TRBV6-2 or TRBV6-3 with TRBJ2-4; 8 positions match TRBD2. V gave up 6 bases and J gave up 0 bases; unmatched junction bases: 7. In germline, CDR1 is MNHEY, CDR2 SVGEGT. The CDR3 consists of 16 residues. The CDR3 sequence: CASSPGRGLAKNIQYF. The CDR3 bases are TGTGCCAGCAGCCCCGGGAGGGGCTTAGCCAAAAACATTCAGTACTTC.

Here the CDR3 DNA reads TGTGCCAGCAGCTTGTCGCGGGGCCTCTCAGGCCCCGAGCAGTACTTC. Translated, it gives CASSLSRGLSGPEQYF. The gene calls are TRBV7-8 and TRBJ2-7; D perhaps matches TRBD2 (6 bases). The CDR3 contains 16 residues. Trimming took 3 bases from V and 6 from J, leaving 21 bases between them. Germline values: CDR1 SGHVS, CDR2 FQNEAQ.

V gene TRBV7-6 combines with J gene TRBJ1-1; TRBD1 aligns across 7 bases. V lost 5 bases to trimming and J lost 7 bases; unmatched junction nucleotides: 7. The germline CDR1 and CDR2 sequences are SGHVS and FNYEAQ. The CDR3 covers 13 residues. The DNA for the CDR3 is TGTGCCAGCAGCCCGAACAGGGGCGGTGAAGCTTTCTTT. Its translation: CASSPNRGGEAFF.

This sequence joins TRBV5-4 and TRBJ1-4; D not resolved. Trimming shortened V by 4 bases and J by 4 bases, and 11 bases separated the two germline ends. The CDR3 length is 14 residues. The germline V gene has CDR1 SGHNT and CDR2 YYREEE (reference sequence). The CDR3 bases are TGTGCCAGCAGCATGGGCCATCTTAATGAAAAACTGTTTTTT. As protein: CASSMGHLNEKLFF.

Remarks on this clonotype: The junction differs from germline at one of its ends, possibly a read error. This chain uses TRBV15 with TRBJ2-1, with 10 nucleotides matching TRBD2. Germline CDR1 is LNHNV and CDR2 is YYDKDF (reference sequence). This CDR3 has 20 amino acids. CDR3 DNA: TGTGCCACCAGCCGAGAACCCGGGGCCTATACTAGCGGGATAGGCAATGAGCAGTTCTTC. Protein sequence: CATSREPGAYTSGIGNEQFF.

The rearrangement links TRBV30 to TRBJ2-2, with 10 bases identical to TRBD2. Per the germline V gene, CDR1 is GTSNPN and CDR2 is SVGIG (reference sequence). The CDR3 contains 15 residues. J was trimmed by 5 bases and V by 5 bases; bases with no gene match: 8. The CDR3 DNA sequence: TGTGCCTGGCGTCCGGGACTAGCGTCTACCGGGGAGCTGTTTTTT. The encoded protein is CAWRPGLASTGELFF.

The CDR3 DNA reads as TGTGCCAGCCACGGGGGTACCTCGAGCCATAGCAATCAGCCCCAGCATTTT. Protein sequence: CASHGGTSSHSNQPQHF. The chain couples TRBV2 to TRBJ1-5, with D perhaps matching TRBD1 (5 bases). V was shortened by 8 bases and J by 0 bases, with 20 bases between the two germline ends. CDR1 SNHLY and CDR2 FYNNEI come from the germline V gene. This CDR3 region has 17 residues.

The J gene is TRBJ2-5, the V gene TRBV4-2, with TRBD2 identical over 9 bases. This CDR3 is built from 17 residues. V lost 1 base, J lost 3 bases, and 9 bases stayed unmatched. CDR1 is LGHNA, CDR2 YNFKEQ, per germline. The CDR3 is CASSQVLGGRGEETQYF. The CDR3 DNA reads as TGTGCCAGCAGCCAAGTGCTCGGCGGGAGGGGGGAAGAGACCCAGTACTTC.

This clonotype has a handful of counts. The CDR3 loop is CASSVPGLADEQFF. In DNA, the CDR3 is TGTGCCAGCAGCGTACCGGGACTAGCTGATGAGCAGTTCTTC. The chain carries TRBV2 and TRBJ2-1, with TRBD2 matching 9 bases. The V segment lost 6 bases and the J segment 8 bases; nucleotides outside the gene matches: 8. The CDR3 has 14 amino acids. Germline assignment: CDR1 SNHLY and CDR2 FYNNEI.

The sample holds a few counts of this clonotype. This chain links TRBV7-8 with TRBJ2-3; 9 nucleotides match TRBD1. V shed 4 bases and J 3 bases; nucleotides not matched to a gene: 8. Germline V lookup: CDR1 SGHVS, CDR2 FQNEAQ. The CDR3 sequence is 16 residues long. CDR3 DNA sequence: TGTGCCAGCAGCTCGCGGGACAGGGAAGCGACAGATACGCAGTATTTT. Translated, it gives CASSSRDREATDTQYF.

This clonotype has a single count. The CDR3 reads CASSGHEVEGYTF. CDR3 DNA sequence: TGCGCCAGCAGTGGTCATGAGGTGGAGGGCTACACCTTC. The V gene is TRBV10-2, the J gene TRBJ1-2; D not resolved. V was clipped by 4 bases and J by 8 bases, with 14 bases between them. Germline CDR1 is WSHSY and CDR2 is SAAADI. The CDR3 sequence is 13 residues long.

V usage is TRBV5-1 and J usage is TRBJ1-1; a weak D match, TRBD1 (5 bases). The CDR3 covers 15 residues. Trimming left V 0 bases short and J 6 bases short, with 15 bases between. The germline CDR1 and CDR2 sequences are SGHRS and YFSETQ. The CDR3 DNA follows: TGCGCCAGCAGCTTGGTATCGGGGCGAGGGGCTGAAGCTTTCTTT. It translates to CASSLVSGRGAEAFF.

The rearrangement uses TRBV11-3 and TRBJ2-7; D perhaps matches TRBD1 (6 bases). The V gene's germline CDR1 is SGHNT and CDR2 YENEEA. The CDR3 is 13 amino acids. V was trimmed by 5 bases and J by 0 bases, leaving 8 bases between them. The DNA of the CDR3 is TGTGCCAGCAGCGGACAGAGCTCCTACGAGCAGTACTTC. Translation: CASSGQSSYEQYF.

The J gene is TRBJ1-2, the V gene TRBV7-6, with 11 nucleotides matching TRBD1. CDR1 is SGHVS and CDR2 is FNYEAQ in the germline V gene. CDR3 length equals 14 residues. Trimming at V came to 4 bases and at J to 7 bases, leaving 5 bases not matched to a gene. The CDR3 region is CASSWGQGESGYTF. The CDR3 DNA is TGTGCCAGCAGCTGGGGACAGGGGGAAAGTGGCTACACCTTC.

The chain joins TRBV7-7 to TRBJ2-5, with 14 bases matching TRBD2. Germline V gene data show CDR1 as SSHAT and CDR2 as FNYEAQ (reference sequence). The J segment lost 5 bases and the V segment lost 5 bases, leaving 7 bases of the junction unmatched. This CDR3 comprises 16 residues. The CDR3, as DNA: TGTGCCAGCAGCAAGGGACTAGCGGGAGTGGGGGAGACCCAGTACTTC. This encodes CASSKGLAGVGETQYF.

This clonotype has more than one count but fewer than ten. The chain carries TRBV20-1 and TRBJ1-1; D is unresolved. CDR3 size: 15 residues. Germline assignment: CDR1 DFQATT and CDR2 SNEGSKA (reference sequence). Trimming pared 0 bases from V and 4 bases from J, leaving 15 bases between. The CDR3 loop reads CSARDRRAAGTEAFF. In nucleotides, the CDR3 is TGCAGTGCTAGAGATCGTAGGGCAGCGGGCACTGAAGCTTTCTTT.

Points on this clonotype: An end of the junction does not agree with germline; a read error may underlie this. The chain links TRBV6-2 or TRBV6-3 to TRBJ2-1, with no clear D. Germline CDR1 is MNHEY and CDR2 is SVGEGT. This CDR3 contains 11 residues. This chain's CDR3 is CASSRTNSWIF. The CDR3 nucleotides read TGTGCCAGCAGTAGGACCAACAGCTGGATCTTC.

In DNA form, the CDR3 reads TGTGCCAGCTCACCAGGCCAGACTGGCTACACCTTC. Residues: CASSPGQTGYTF. This sequence joins TRBV18 and TRBJ1-2; D unresolved. Germline V gene sequence: CDR1 KGHSH, CDR2 LQKENI. The CDR3 runs to 12 residues. The V gene lost 2 bases and the J gene lost 7 bases, with 8 bases spanning the gap. Full variable domain (remainder filled in from reference TRBV18 and TRBJ1-2): NAGVMQNPRHLVRRRGQEARLRCSPMKGHSHVYWYRQLPEEGLKFMVYLQKENIIDESGMPKERFSAEFPKEGPSILRIQQVVRGDSAAYFCASSPGQTGYTFGSGTRLTVV.

The V gene is TRBV20-1, the J gene TRBJ2-2; D is ambiguous. The V gene lost 2 bases and the J gene lost 2 bases, with 9 bases spanning the gap. Germline CDR1 DFQATT, CDR2 SNEGSKA (reference sequence). This CDR3 spans 14 amino acids. CDR3 coding DNA: TGCAGTGCTAGACCGAAATTAAACACCGGGGAGCTGTTTTTT. The encoded protein is CSARPKLNTGELFF.

The gene calls are TRBV29-1 and TRBJ2-5; 9 bases match TRBD1. The V segment lost 6 bases and the J segment 3 bases; nucleotides outside the gene matches: 8. The germline gives CDR1 SQVTM, CDR2 ANQGSEA. The CDR3 is 14 residues long. Here the CDR3 reads CSVRNRGREETQYF. The CDR3 DNA reads TGCAGCGTACGAAACAGGGGGCGCGAAGAGACCCAGTACTTC. Full variable domain (missing parts from reference TRBV29-1 and TRBJ2-5): SAVISQKPSRDICQRGTSLTIQCQVDSQVTMMFWYRQQPGQSLTLIATANQGSEATYESGFVIDKFPISRPNLTFSTLTVSNMSPEDSSIYLCSVRNRGREETQYFGPGTRLLVL.

The chain uses TRBV20-1 and TRBJ1-2; TRBD1 matches at 11 bases. This CDR3 contains 16 residues. In germline, CDR1 is DFQATT, CDR2 SNEGSKA (reference sequence). Trimming at V came to 3 bases and at J to 8 bases, leaving 14 bases not matched to a gene. Here the CDR3 reads CSASRTGGEDPTGYTF. CDR3 DNA: TGCAGTGCTAGCCGGACAGGGGGCGAGGATCCTACGGGCTACACCTTC.

The V call is TRBV6-5, the J call TRBJ2-1; 9 bases match TRBD1. V lost 5 bases and J lost 8; bases outside the gene matches: 13. This CDR3 has 16 residues. Looked up from germline, CDR1 is MNHEY and CDR2 is SVGAGI. CDR3 residues: CASSERLRQGGYEQFF. CDR3 bases: TGTGCCAGCAGTGAAAGATTGAGACAGGGGGGGTATGAGCAGTTCTTC.

This clonotype was counted between two and nine times. The chain employs TRBV7-2 and TRBJ1-5; D remains unclear. V was clipped by 8 bases and J by 4 bases, with 9 bases between them. The CDR3 consists of 12 residues. From germline, CDR1 is SGHTA and CDR2 FQGNSA. CDR3 protein: CASARWNQPQHF. The DNA of the CDR3 is TGTGCCAGCGCAAGGTGGAATCAGCCCCAGCATTTT.

This chain links TRBV14 with TRBJ2-2, with 7 bases that match TRBD1. Germline-derived CDR1 and CDR2 are SGHDN and FVKESK. This CDR3 is built from 17 residues. The V gene end was trimmed by 4 bases and the J gene end by 3 bases; junction bases not matched to a gene: 11. The CDR3 DNA reads as TGTGCCAGCAGCCCTCTAGGAGAAGGGGGCGACACCGGGGAGCTGTTTTTT. The encoded protein is CASSPLGEGGDTGELFF.

This clonotype has at least ten counts. The chain combines TRBV7-2 with TRBJ1-6, with 8 bases that match TRBD1. The CDR3 extends over 15 amino acids. Germline values: CDR1 SGHTA, CDR2 FQGNSA. The trim removed 6 bases at V and 7 bases at J, leaving 8 bases unmatched. The CDR3 region has the DNA TGTGCCAGCAGACCTGACAGGGGACGCAATTCACCCCTCCACTTT. Amino acids: CASRPDRGRNSPLHF.